Below are 9 T cell receptor beta chains sequenced from a single sample in a study of radiation and T cells in renal cell carcinoma. Sequenced by immunoSEQ multiplex PCR; TCRdb stores in-frame clones only, minus some. The repertoire includes roughly 130,000 clones, about 81% of them detected once, and approximately 2% sits in the top ten. Time point meaning: blood 2 weeks post-SBRT. Treatment in this sample: 15 Gy SBRT to primary tumor, nephrectomy 4 weeks later. The sequenced sample was blood, obtained from a patient whose treatment included radiotherapy and nephrectomy. These receptor sequences come from a woman in her sixties with renal cell carcinoma.

This clone was observed a single time. V usage is TRBV7-9 and J usage is TRBJ2-5, with D unclear. The V gene's germline CDR1 is SEHNR and CDR2 FQNEAQ (reference sequence). V lost 5 bases to trimming and J lost 5 bases, with 6 bases between them. The CDR3 covers 11 residues. The CDR3, as DNA: TGTGCCAGCAGCCCCGGGGAGACCCAGTACTTC. Its protein product is CASSPGETQYF.

The chain has TRBV7-9 and TRBJ2-1, with D perhaps matching TRBD1 (5 bases). The germline CDR1 and CDR2 sequences are SEHNR and FQNEAQ (reference sequence). V lost 0 bases, J lost 9 bases, and 24 bases lay in between. This CDR3 has 18 residues. The CDR3 loop reads CASSLADFGARSFPEQFF. The CDR3 DNA reads TGTGCCAGCAGCTTAGCTGATTTTGGGGCACGGTCTTTTCCTGAGCAGTTCTTC. The entire variable domain, with the rest obtained from reference TRBV7-9 and TRBJ2-1, is as follows: DTGVSQNPRHKITKRGQNVTFRCDPISEHNRLYWYRQTLGQGPEFLTYFQNEAQLEKSRLLSDRFSAERPKGSFSTLEIQRTEQGDSAMYLCASSLADFGARSFPEQFFGPGTRLTVL.

This clone was counted a few times. V and J are TRBV19 and TRBJ1-1; maybe TRBD1 (6 bases). The CDR3 is made up of 15 amino acids. CDR1 and CDR2 from the germline V gene are LNHDA and SQIVND (reference sequence). V was clipped by 6 bases and J by 0 bases, with 14 bases between them. The CDR3 nucleotides are TGTGCCAGTAGGACCGACAGGCCGATGAACACTGAAGCTTTCTTT. Its protein is CASRTDRPMNTEAFF. The entire variable domain, with the rest obtained from reference TRBV19 and TRBJ1-1, is as follows: DGGITQSPKYLFRKEGQNVTLSCEQNLNHDAMYWYRQDPGQGLRLIYYSQIVNDFQKGDIAEGYSVSREKKESFPLTVTSAQKNPTAFYLCASRTDRPMNTEAFFGQGTRLTVV.

The V and J genes are TRBV28 and TRBJ2-7; D remains unclear. With 7 bases removed from V and 2 bases from J, the gap between germline ends came to 12 bases. This CDR3 is 13 amino acids long. CDR1 MDHEN and CDR2 SYDVKM come from the germline V gene. The CDR3 DNA follows: TGTGCCAGCAAAACGGACGACACCTACGAGCAGTACTTC. Protein: CASKTDDTYEQYF.

The genes are TRBV28 and TRBJ2-4; D gene uncertain. Looked up from germline, CDR1 is MDHEN and CDR2 is SYDVKM. Between the trimmed V and J ends, which lost 2 bases and 8 bases, there was a span of 4 bases. The length of the CDR3 is 11 residues. The CDR3, as DNA: TGTGCCAGCAGTTTAGGAGACATTCAGTACTTC. Its translation: CASSLGDIQYF.

This chain uses TRBV21-1 with TRBJ1-2. TRBV21-1 represents a pseudogene. The CDR3 runs 15 residues. DNA of the CDR3: TGTGCCAGCAGTAGAAATCGGGGGCTCGGGTATGGCTACACCTTC. As protein: CASSRNRGLGYGYTF.

This rearrangement joins TRBV19 to TRBJ2-7; D is perhaps TRBD1 (6 bases). Trimming shortened V by 3 bases and J by 1 base, and 10 bases separated the two germline ends. Germline lookup yields CDR1 LNHDA and CDR2 SQIVND (reference sequence). This CDR3 has 14 amino acids. The DNA for the CDR3 is TGTGCCAGTAGTATGGTGGGGACATCCTACGAGCAGTACTTC. This sequence encodes CASSMVGTSYEQYF.

The chain combines TRBV5-1 with TRBJ2-1; possibly TRBD1 for D (6 bases). V shed 5 bases and J shed 6 bases, with 18 bases lying between them. CDR3 length: 15 residues. Germline CDR1 SGHRS, CDR2 YFSETQ. The CDR3 loop is CASSQGQRTPNEQFF. The DNA for the CDR3 is TGCGCCAGCAGTCAAGGACAGCGAACCCCCAATGAGCAGTTCTTC.

The chain combines TRBV4-2 with TRBJ1-2; TRBD1 is a possible D gene (5 bases). V lost 0 bases and J 8 bases, leaving 10 bases between the germline ends. Germline-derived CDR1 and CDR2 are LGHNA and YNFKEQ. This CDR3 spans 13 amino acids. For the CDR3, the DNA is TGTGCCAGCAGCCAAGAAATCGGGGGGGGCTACACCTTC. It codes for CASSQEIGGGYTF.